The clone carrying this T cell receptor beta chain was found many times. Its antigen is unknown. The CDR3 goes on 3 residues after the read ends, and that part is filled in from the germline J gene. Other DNA sequences within the sample encode an identical CDR3. V was pared by 4 bases and J by 3 bases, with 9 bases between. Germline V gene sequence: CDR1 SNHLY, CDR2 FYNNEI. This CDR3 comprises 13 residues. Clones were sequenced by immunoSEQ multiplex PCR, and TCRdb holds only the in-frame ones, with some missing. The sample was found to contain approximately 28,000 clones, and every one recurs. The data originate from a study of T cell clonality in common variable immunodeficiency. Study-wide results and limits: Common variable immunodeficiency TCR beta sequences reportedly had fewer deletions and N-nucleotide insertions. The cause of increased CVID clonality remains unclear without subpopulation sequencing.

Reduced serum IgG, IgA and/or IgM plus specific antibody deficiency defined CVID. The material sequenced was peripheral blood mononuclear cells. This clonotype was obtained from a human donor with common variable immunodeficiency. This chain links TRBV2 with TRBJ1-2; maybe TRBD1 (5 bases). The CDR3 DNA, read in part, is TGTGCCAGCAGTGTTCAGGGTGACTATGGC. Translated, it gives CASSVQGDYG. The whole CDR3 sequence is CASSVQGDYGYTF. The full variable domain, with the rest looked up from reference TRBV2 and TRBJ1-2, is EPEVTQTPSHQVTQMGQEVILRCVPISNHLYFYWYRQILGQKVEFLVSFYNNEISEKSEIFDDQFSVERPDGSNFTLKIRSTKLEDSAMYFCASSVQGDYGYTFGSGTRLTVV.